This T cell receptor (beta chain) was obtained from a study of T-cell reconstitution after alpha-beta-depleted transplantation in children. Study observations and caveats: Diversity of TCRbeta at day 60 was high in some patients, arising from surviving recipient T cells and thymic progenitors. T-cell counts and diversity were attributed mostly to newly produced T cells one year after transplant. Several hundred rapidly expanded clones from non-depleted graft cells reportedly supplied alpha-beta T cells about two months post-transplant.

CDR1 is MNHEY, CDR2 SVGEGT, per germline. The CDR3 covers 15 residues. Trimming pared 0 bases from V and 4 bases from J, leaving 12 bases between. This clonotype was found a few times. The antigen is undetermined. Unique molecular identifiers were incorporated when the TCRbeta library was constructed. TCRdb reprocessed the PCR reads with MiXCR, giving one entry per CDR3 protein. The sample holds some 840,000 distinct CDR3 sequences, roughly 15% seen once. The sequencing used PBMCs, mostly from graft donor cells, collected 360 days after TCRalphabeta/CD19-depleted stem cell transplant. The sequence came from a male patient under 18 who had a stem cell transplant for acute lymphoblastic leukemia, so the T cells may come from the graft donor. The rearrangement joins TRBV6-2 or TRBV6-3 to TRBJ1-2; D is unresolved. In DNA form, the CDR3 reads TGTGCCAGCAGTTACTCGTGGGAAAACTTCTATGGCTACACCTTC. It is translated as CASSYSWENFYGYTF.